Shown below are 29 T cell receptor beta chains from a single sample sequenced in a study of cytomegalovirus exposure and HLA in healthy donors. The PCR had 60 Vbeta and 13 Jbeta primers. Here immunoSEQ multiplex PCR was the method, and the copy in TCRdb shows in-frame clones only, minus some. This listing includes 120,000 or so clones. Sequencing was performed on PBMCs. These receptors were obtained from a man between 18 and 29 years old in good health and CMV-seronegative.

This chain links TRBV30 with TRBJ2-7; D is uncertain. The CDR3 runs 13 residues. The V gene's germline CDR1 is GTSNPN and CDR2 SVGIG (reference sequence). Trimming took 3 bases from V and 4 from J, leaving 13 bases between them. CDR3 nucleotide sequence: TGTGCCTGGAGCGTTATGGAGAGTTACGAGCAGTACTTC. Translation gives CAWSVMESYEQYF. Drawing the rest from reference TRBV30 and TRBJ2-7, the complete variable domain is SQTIHQWPATLVQPVGSPLSLECTVEGTSNPNLYWYRQAAGRGLQLLFYSVGIGQISSEVPQNLSASRPQDRQFILSSKKLLLSDSGFYLCAWSVMESYEQYFGPGTRLTVT.

The chain joins TRBV14 to TRBJ2-7; 9 bases are shared with TRBD1. Trimming at V came to 4 bases and at J to 2 bases, leaving 3 bases not matched to a gene. The V gene's germline CDR1 is SGHDN and CDR2 FVKESK. This CDR3 contains 14 residues. The CDR3 nucleotides are TGTGCCAGCAGCCCTGGACAGGGGCCCTACGAGCAGTACTTC. Protein: CASSPGQGPYEQYF.

The rearrangement links TRBV18 to TRBJ1-1; TRBD1 is a possible D gene (5 bases). Trimming left V 5 bases short and J 3 bases short, with 13 bases between. Germline CDR1 KGHSH, CDR2 LQKENI. The CDR3 is made up of 14 amino acids. CDR3 sequence: CASSSLGGDTEAFF. The CDR3 nucleotides read TGTGCCAGCTCATCACTAGGAGGGGACACTGAAGCTTTCTTT.

The V gene is TRBV27, the J gene TRBJ1-2, with 8 positions matching TRBD1. Germline CDR1 is MNHEY and CDR2 is SMNVEV (reference sequence). Trimming cost V 6 bases and J 7 bases; bases outside gene matches: 4. This CDR3 is 12 amino acids long. The CDR3 is CASSLDRAGYTF. Here the CDR3 DNA reads TGTGCCAGCAGCCTGGACAGGGCTGGCTACACCTTC.

V gene TRBV19 combines with J gene TRBJ1-2, with 7 bases identical to TRBD1. The CDR3 contains 15 residues. V was clipped by 6 bases and J by 5 bases; unmatched bases: 12. Germline V CDR1 and CDR2: LNHDA, SQIVND (reference sequence). CDR3 sequence reads: CASREGQNNLYGYTF. DNA for the CDR3: TGTGCCAGTAGAGAGGGACAGAACAACTTATATGGCTACACCTTC.

This rearrangement joins TRBV6-6 to TRBJ1-2; possible D gene TRBD1, 5 bases. The CDR3 runs 15 residues. In germline, CDR1 is MNHNY, CDR2 SVGAGI (reference sequence). Trimming shortened V by 4 bases and J by 8 bases, and 20 bases separated the two germline ends. The CDR3 here is CASSSPGLRRLGYTF. The CDR3 nucleotides read TGTGCCAGCAGTTCACCGGGACTCCGGCGGTTGGGCTACACCTTC.

V usage is TRBV25-1 and J usage is TRBJ1-1; D gene unclear. Looked up from germline, CDR1 is MGHDK and CDR2 is SYGVNS. The CDR3 covers 13 residues. V was pared by 5 bases and J by 5 bases, with 12 bases between. Here the CDR3 DNA reads TGTGCCAGCAGTCCCTTCGGAGGAACTGAAGCTTTCTTT. It specifies CASSPFGGTEAFF.

CDR3 residues: CASSRRGYDYGYTF. The CDR3 bases are TGTGCCAGCAGTCGTAGGGGTTATGACTATGGCTACACCTTC. The chain has TRBV2 and TRBJ1-2; maybe TRBD1 (5 bases). CDR3 length: 14 residues. CDR1 is SNHLY, CDR2 FYNNEI, per germline. V was shortened by 5 bases and J by 3 bases, with 13 bases between the two germline ends.

The CDR3 DNA follows: TGTGCCAGCCGGGGGGGCGCCGAAGAGACCCAGTACTTC. Protein sequence: CASRGGAEETQYF. V usage is TRBV6-6 and J usage is TRBJ2-5; 8 bases fit TRBD2. Germline V gene sequence: CDR1 MNHNY, CDR2 SVGAGI (reference sequence). There are 13 residues in the CDR3. The V gene end was trimmed by 8 bases and the J gene end by 3 bases; junction bases not matched to a gene: 5.

The rearrangement links TRBV19 to TRBJ2-3; 9 bases line up with TRBD2. The V gene's germline CDR1 is LNHDA and CDR2 SQIVND (reference sequence). The V segment lost 6 bases and the J segment 5 bases; nucleotides outside the gene matches: 9. This CDR3 has 15 residues. This CDR3 reads CASRPLAGAIDTQYF. CDR3 coding DNA: TGTGCCAGTAGACCCTTAGCGGGAGCCATAGATACGCAGTATTTT.

The V gene is TRBV2, the J gene TRBJ2-3; 10 nucleotides agree with TRBD1. J was trimmed by 1 base and V by 6 bases; bases with no gene match: 7. Germline V lookup: CDR1 SNHLY, CDR2 FYNNEI. This CDR3 region has 16 residues. The CDR3 here is CASSPPGTGGTDTQYF. CDR3 DNA sequence: TGTGCCAGCAGCCCCCCCGGGACAGGGGGCACAGATACGCAGTATTTT.

The chain carries TRBV6-1 and TRBJ2-1, with D perhaps TRBD2 (6 bases). Germline values: CDR1 MNHNS, CDR2 SASEGT. Between the trimmed V and J ends, which lost 6 bases and 4 bases, there was a span of 13 bases. CDR3 length equals 14 residues. The CDR3 spells CASRQPGLYNEQFF. In DNA, the CDR3 is TGTGCCAGCAGGCAACCGGGACTTTACAATGAGCAGTTCTTC.

The chain joins TRBV13 to TRBJ1-2; D is possibly TRBD1 (6 bases). V was pared by 7 bases and J by 1 base, with 16 bases between. Germline V gene data show CDR1 as PRHDT and CDR2 as FYEKMQ (reference sequence). This CDR3 has 15 amino acids. The CDR3 DNA is TGTGCCAGCACCAATCAACAGGGTTTTAACTATGGCTACACCTTC. Translation: CASTNQQGFNYGYTF.

The CDR3 DNA is TGTGCCAGCAGCTTCGACACTGAAGCTTTCTTT. The encoded protein is CASSFDTEAFF. The chain uses TRBV28 and TRBJ1-1; D is undetermined. Per the germline V gene, CDR1 is MDHEN and CDR2 is SYDVKM. CDR3 length: 11 residues. The germline V and J ends were trimmed by 6 bases and 3 bases, with 5 bases remaining between them.

The rearrangement uses TRBV7-6 and TRBJ2-5; 8 bases are shared with TRBD2. Germline V gives CDR1 SGHVS, CDR2 FNYEAQ. The CDR3 sequence is 16 residues long. The junction had 12 bases not matched to a gene; V was cut back by 2 bases and J by 7 bases. The CDR3 reads CASSLWGSGVRGTQYF. The CDR3 coding sequence is TGTGCCAGCAGCTTATGGGGTAGCGGGGTACGGGGGACCCAGTACTTC.

The chain has TRBV19 and TRBJ2-1; weak D call: TRBD2 (5 bases). V was clipped by 8 bases and J by 6 bases, with 14 bases between them. Germline CDR1 reads LNHDA; CDR2 reads SQIVND (reference sequence). The CDR3 has 13 residues. The CDR3 DNA is TGTGCCAGTCAGGACTTCAATGGCAATGAGCAGTTCTTC. Translating gives CASQDFNGNEQFF.

The gene calls are TRBV6-6 and TRBJ1-2; D is unclear. Germline V gene data show CDR1 as MNHNY and CDR2 as SVGAGI (reference sequence). The CDR3 consists of 15 residues. V was trimmed by 0 bases and J by 8 bases, leaving 16 bases between them. The CDR3 DNA reads as TGTGCCAGCAGTTACTCTCCGGAGGTTATTCGGGGCTACACCTTC. Protein product: CASSYSPEVIRGYTF.

The chain is built from TRBV9 and TRBJ1-6; D not resolved. This CDR3 is built from 15 residues. Trimming stripped 3 bases from V and 8 bases from J, with 15 bases between. The germline gives CDR1 SGDLS, CDR2 YYNGEE. This CDR3 is CASSARWRVDSPLHF. For the CDR3, the DNA is TGTGCCAGCAGCGCAAGATGGAGGGTAGATTCACCCCTCCACTTT.

The J gene is TRBJ2-1, the V gene TRBV19; no reliable D call. The CDR3 runs to 14 residues. Trimming removed 0 bases from V and 6 bases from J, with 9 bases in between. CDR1 and CDR2 (germline): LNHDA, SQIVND (reference sequence). DNA for the CDR3: TGTGCCAGTAGTATAGACCCGCGGCTCAATGAGCAGTTCTTC. Its protein product is CASSIDPRLNEQFF.

This rearrangement joins TRBV19 to TRBJ2-7; no firm D call. The CDR3 spans 13 residues. V lost 4 bases and J 2 bases, leaving 9 bases between the germline ends. Germline CDR1 is LNHDA and CDR2 is SQIVND (reference sequence). The CDR3 here is CASSSQETYEQYF. The CDR3 nucleotides read TGTGCCAGTAGTAGCCAGGAAACCTACGAGCAGTACTTC.

The chain employs TRBV29-1 and TRBJ2-5; 8 nucleotides match TRBD1. V shed 6 bases and J 3 bases; nucleotides not matched to a gene: 6. Germline assignment: CDR1 SQVTM and CDR2 ANQGSEA. The CDR3 has 13 residues. This CDR3 reads CSVVDRGKETQYF. The CDR3 DNA reads as TGCAGCGTCGTCGACAGGGGAAAAGAGACCCAGTACTTC.

J is TRBJ1-3 and V is TRBV7-2; TRBD1 is a possible D gene (5 bases). Germline V CDR1 and CDR2: SGHTA, FQGNSA. V was shortened by 1 base and J by 10 bases, with 11 bases between the two germline ends. The CDR3 extends over 13 amino acids. In nucleotides, the CDR3 is TGTGCCAGCAGCTTAGGGGGCCCTTTGACCATATATTTT. It is translated as CASSLGGPLTIYF.

The genes are TRBV25-1 and TRBJ1-1, with TRBD1 matching 8 bases. The ends lost 4 bases at V and 5 bases at J; junction bases unmatched: 6. Looked up from germline, CDR1 is MGHDK and CDR2 is SYGVNS. This CDR3 is 14 amino acids long. The CDR3, as DNA: TGTGCCAGCAGTGGGACAGGGACGGTGACTGAAGCTTTCTTT. This translates into CASSGTGTVTEAFF.

This chain uses TRBV18 with TRBJ1-5; no reliable D call. V lost 5 bases, J lost 9 bases, and 14 bases lay in between. The CDR3 totals 13 residues. CDR1 KGHSH and CDR2 LQKENI come from the germline V gene. CDR3 bases: TGTGCCAGCTCAACGAAAACCGGAGGGCCCCAGCATTTT. It is translated as CASSTKTGGPQHF.

The chain uses TRBV2 and TRBJ2-7, with D possibly matching TRBD2 (5 bases). The V gene lost 6 bases and the J gene lost 6 bases, with 15 bases spanning the gap. CDR1 and CDR2 from the germline V gene are SNHLY and FYNNEI. The CDR3 extends over 13 amino acids. The CDR3, as DNA: TGTGCCAGCAGGCCGGCCTTCGGAGGCGAGCAGTACTTC. Translated: CASRPAFGGEQYF.

The rearrangement links TRBV14 to TRBJ2-3; D unresolved. The V end lost 6 bases, the J end lost 4 bases, and 8 bases lay between the germline ends. The CDR3 has 12 residues. The V gene's germline CDR1 is SGHDN and CDR2 FVKESK. The CDR3 bases are TGTGCCAGCAGTTACTATCCAGATACGCAGTATTTT. The encoded protein is CASSYYPDTQYF.

The chain is built from TRBV7-6 and TRBJ2-1, with 11 bases that match TRBD1. J was trimmed by 4 bases and V by 2 bases; bases with no gene match: 4. This CDR3 region has 16 residues. From germline, CDR1 is SGHVS and CDR2 FNYEAQ. The DNA of the CDR3 is TGTGCCAGCAGCTTATCTGGACAGGGGGCTTACAATGAGCAGTTCTTC. Encoded protein: CASSLSGQGAYNEQFF.

This chain links TRBV27 with TRBJ2-1, with TRBD2 as a possible D gene (7 bases). Germline V CDR1 and CDR2: MNHEY, SMNVEV (reference sequence). V gave up 4 bases and J gave up 14 bases, with 15 bases separating them. CDR3 size: 12 residues. The DNA of the CDR3 is TGTGCCAGCAGTTCACTAGGGGGAGGGAAGTTCTTC. It yields the protein CASSSLGGGKFF.

The V and J genes are TRBV7-8 and TRBJ2-3; 7 nucleotides match TRBD2. The germline V gene encodes CDR1 SGHVS and CDR2 FQNEAQ. The J segment lost 4 bases and the V segment lost 4 bases, leaving 11 bases of the junction unmatched. The CDR3 sequence is 16 residues long. This CDR3 is CASSSQVAGGADTQYF. The CDR3 coding sequence is TGTGCCAGCAGCTCACAGGTAGCGGGCGGGGCAGATACGCAGTATTTT.